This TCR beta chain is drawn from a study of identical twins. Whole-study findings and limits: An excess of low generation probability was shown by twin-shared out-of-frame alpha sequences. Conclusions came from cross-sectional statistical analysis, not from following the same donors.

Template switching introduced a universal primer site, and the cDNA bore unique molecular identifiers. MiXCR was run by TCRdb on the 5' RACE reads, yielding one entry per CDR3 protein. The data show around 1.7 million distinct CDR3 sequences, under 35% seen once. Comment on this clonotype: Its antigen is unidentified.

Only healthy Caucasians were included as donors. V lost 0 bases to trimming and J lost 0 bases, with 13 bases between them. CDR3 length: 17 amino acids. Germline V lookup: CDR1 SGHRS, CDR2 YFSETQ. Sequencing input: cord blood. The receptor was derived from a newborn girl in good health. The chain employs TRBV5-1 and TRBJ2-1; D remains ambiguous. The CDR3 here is CASSLASRVSSYNEQFF. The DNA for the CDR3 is TGCGCCAGCAGCTTGGCCTCACGGGTTAGCTCCTACAATGAGCAGTTCTTC.